These 3 T cell receptor beta chains were sequenced from one sample in a study of shared clonotypes between healthy human individuals. The method was immunoSEQ multiplex PCR; TCRdb's version includes in-frame clones alone and lacks a portion of them. The sample records 1,400,000 or so clones, around 98.5% being singletons. The sample consisted of naive CD4+ T cells sorted from blood. Specified subset: CD45RA+ positively selected. The origin of the receptors is a man in his thirties or forties in good health.

The chain recombines TRBV4-2 with TRBJ2-7; 7 nucleotides align to TRBD1. Germline V CDR1 and CDR2: LGHNA, YNFKEQ. The CDR3 sequence is 16 residues long. With V trimmed by 0 bases and J by 3 bases, 8 bases remained unmatched. DNA of the CDR3: TGTGCCAGCAGCCAAGATAGGGCAGGGGGACACTACGAGCAGTACTTC. It codes for CASSQDRAGGHYEQYF.

Notes on this clone: Other DNA sequences in the sample encode the same CDR3. This chain connects TRBV11-2 to TRBJ2-1, with D unresolved. Germline lookup yields CDR1 SGHAT and CDR2 FQNNGV. This CDR3 contains 15 residues. Trimming removed 1 base at V and 0 bases at J, with 7 bases between. CDR3 sequence: CASSLVRSSYNEQFF. CDR3 DNA sequence: TGTGCCAGCAGCTTAGTGCGAAGCTCCTACAATGAGCAGTTCTTC.

This chain uses TRBV27 with TRBJ2-3, with a possible D match to TRBD2 (6 bases). The CDR3 covers 11 residues. V was trimmed by 5 bases and J by 8 bases, leaving 8 bases between them. CDR1 is MNHEY, CDR2 SMNVEV, per germline (reference sequence). The CDR3 nucleotides are TGTGCCAGCAGTATGGGGGGTACGCAGTATTTT. This codes for CASSMGGTQYF.